The rows below give T cell receptor beta chains drawn from one sample of a study of immune characterization of retroperitoneal liposarcoma. One entry per CDR3 protein results from TCRdb running MiXCR on the PCR reads. The sample carries approximately 9,500 distinct CDR3 sequences, about 29% recorded once. Input material: tumor tissue. Receptor source: a male donor with retroperitoneal liposarcoma. Both conserved end residues are part of each CDR3. The D gene is left open where the match is weak. Rows may omit the clone size; those that give it use once, few, many or a size class.

v_gene	d_gene	j_gene	abundance	CDR3nt	CDR3aa
TRBV6-6	-	TRBJ2-3	-	TGTGCCAGCAGTTACCCGGCAGGGGATTTGGCAGATACGCAGTATTTT	CASSYPAGDLADTQYF
TRBV7-6	TRBD2	TRBJ2-5	medium-sized	TGTGCCAGCAGCTTAGAGGTGGTTCTAGCGGAACAGTACTTC	CASSLEVVLAEQYF
TRBV6-1	-	TRBJ1-2	few	TGTGCCAGCAGTCACACAGTTGATGGCTACACCTTC	CASSHTVDGYTF
TRBV6-1	TRBD2	TRBJ2-3	medium-sized	TGTGCCAGCAGTGAATTTAGCGGGAGTGGGGATGATACGCAGTATTTT	CASSEFSGSGDDTQYF
TRBV24-1	TRBD2	TRBJ2-3	few	TGTGCCACCAGTGATTCCACCCGACTAGCGGGAGGGCCACGGGACACAGATACGCAGTATTTT	CATSDSTRLAGGPRDTDTQYF
TRBV11-2	TRBD1	TRBJ1-1	-	TGTGCCAGCAGCGCCCGGGACAGGGTTTTGGGAACTGAAGCTTTCTTT	CASSARDRVLGTEAFF
TRBV6-1	-	TRBJ2-1	few	TGTGCCAGCAGTCTGCCAACAGGGTTGGAAGAGACCCAGTTCTTC	CASSLPTGLEETQFF
TRBV12-3/TRBV12-4	TRBD2	TRBJ2-3	-	TGTGCCAGCAGTTCGGTGACTAGCACAGATACGCAGTTCTTT	CASSSVTSTDTQFF
TRBV7-8	-	TRBJ1-2	few	TGTGCCAGCAGCTTAGCGGGGGCGGATGGCTACACCTTC	CASSLAGADGYTF
TRBV11-2	-	TRBJ2-1	many	TGTGCCAGCAGCTCTGGGGTGGGGGAGCAGTTCTTC	CASSSGVGEQFF
TRBV12-3/TRBV12-4	-	TRBJ1-5	-	TGTGCCAGCAACGATAGACAAAGCAATCAGCCCCAGCATTTT	CASNDRQSNQPQHF
TRBV7-8	-	TRBJ2-1	medium-sized	TGTGCCAGCAGCTTAGGGACTAACAATGAGCAGTTCTTC	CASSLGTNNEQFF
TRBV6-1	-	TRBJ2-6	medium-sized	TGTGCCAGCAGTGAAGAGGGTAGGGCTGGGGCCAACGTCCTGACTTTC	CASSEEGRAGANVLTF
TRBV7-2	-	TRBJ1-3	few	TGTGCCAGCAGCTTAACTCCAGGGACTGGAAACACCATATATTTT	CASSLTPGTGNTIYF
TRBV11-1	-	TRBJ2-1	-	TGTGCCAGCAGCTACCAATCTAATGAGCAGTTCTTC	CASSYQSNEQFF
TRBV6-1	-	TRBJ2-7	-	TGTGCCAGCACCAAGGGAGGCCCGCAGTACTTC	CASTKGGPQYF
TRBV6-1	-	TRBJ2-1	many	TGTGCCAGCACCTCTGCGACAGGCCACCCCTGGGGGTTCTTC	CASTSATGHPWGFF
TRBV12-3/TRBV12-4	-	TRBJ2-3	few	TGTGCCAGCAGTTTAGGGGGGGGCACAGATACGCAGTATTTT	CASSLGGGTDTQYF
TRBV11-2	TRBD1	TRBJ2-1	-	TGTGCCAGCAGCCCTTGGACAGGGAACAATGAGCAGTTCTTC	CASSPWTGNNEQFF
TRBV6-1	-	TRBJ2-2	many	TGTGCCAGCGGTAGGAGGACCGGGGAGCTGTTTTTT	CASGRRTGELFF
TRBV6-1	-	TRBJ2-6	medium-sized	TGTGCCAGCAGTGAAGAAGGGTATGGGGCCAACGTCCTGACTTTC	CASSEEGYGANVLTF
TRBV7-2	TRBD1	TRBJ1-3	few	TGTGCCAGCGGGCGGACAGGGGGTGGAAACACCATATATTTT	CASGRTGGGNTIYF
TRBV5-3	-	TRBJ2-1	-	TGTGCCAGCAGCTCGGCCGCGAGAGCGCCGGAAGAGCAGTTCTTC	CASSSAARAPEEQFF
TRBV7-6	TRBD1	TRBJ1-4	many	TGTGCCAGCAGCAAGACAGGGGGCAGTGAAAAACTGTTTTTT	CASSKTGGSEKLFF
TRBV7-2	-	TRBJ2-1	hyperexpanded	TGTGCCAGCAGCCCTTTGTATGGGGCCTACAATGAGCAGTTCTTC	CASSPLYGAYNEQFF
TRBV6-1	-	TRBJ2-1	-	TGTGCCAGCAGCCGCATATCCTACAATGAGCAGTTCTTC	CASSRISYNEQFF
TRBV6-1	-	TRBJ1-1	few	TGTGCCAGCAGAAATAGGAACACTGAAGCTTTCTTT	CASRNRNTEAFF
TRBV6-1	-	TRBJ2-7	-	TGTGCGGGGGGTACGTCCTACGAGCAGTACTTC	CAGGTSYEQYF
TRBV27	TRBD2	TRBJ2-3	few	TGTGCCAGCAGACTAGGACTAGCGGGAGGCCCTTATGCAGATACGCAGTATTTT	CASRLGLAGGPYADTQYF
TRBV6-1	TRBD1	TRBJ2-3	medium-sized	TGTGCCAGCAGGAGGGGTCGACAGGGAATATTCACAGATACGCAGTATTTT	CASRRGRQGIFTDTQYF
TRBV6-6	TRBD2	TRBJ2-1	-	TGTGCCAGCAGTTACACCCTTCCGGGACTAACCATAGCCAAAAACATTCAGTTCTTC	CASSYTLPGLTIAKNIQFF
TRBV6-1	-	TRBJ2-1	-	TGTGCCAGCAGTGAAGGTTTTGTGTTTCAGGGAAGCACAGATACGCAGTTCTTC	CASSEGFVFQGSTDTQFF
TRBV6-1	-	TRBJ1-1	many	TGTGCCAGCGGCCGGGACAAGGGAGGGACTGAAGCTTTCTTT	CASGRDKGGTEAFF
TRBV12-3/TRBV12-4	TRBD2	TRBJ2-5	medium-sized	TGTGCCAGCAGTTTTCGGACTAGCGGGGTTAATGAGCAGTACTTC	CASSFRTSGVNEQYF
TRBV7-2	TRBD2	TRBJ2-1	medium-sized	TGTGCCAGCAGCTTAGATGCCACCACCTCGCGGGAGACCCAGTTCTTC	CASSLDATTSRETQFF
TRBV6-1	TRBD2	TRBJ2-4	-	TGTGCCAGCAGTGAATTTCTGGGCTGGGCGGGAGGGGCCAAAAACATTCAGTACTTC	CASSEFLGWAGGAKNIQYF
TRBV7-3	-	TRBJ2-1	-	TGTGCCAGCAGCTTATATCGGGGGAATGAGCAGTTCTTC	CASSLYRGNEQFF
TRBV7-2	TRBD2	TRBJ2-7	many	TGTGCCAGCAGTTCTCCGGGACTAGCGGTATACGAGCAGTACTTC	CASSSPGLAVYEQYF
TRBV6-1	-	TRBJ2-5	large	TGTGCCAGCAGCACAAGTTGGTACCAAGAGACCCAGTACTTC	CASSTSWYQETQYF
TRBV7-2	-	TRBJ2-5	many	TGTGCCAGCAGCTTCGAAGTACAAGAGACCCAGTACTTC	CASSFEVQETQYF
TRBV7-2	-	TRBJ2-1	many	TGTGCCAGCAGCTTAGCCAGCTCAAGCTCCTACAATGAGCAGTTCTTC	CASSLASSSSYNEQFF
TRBV12-3/TRBV12-4	-	TRBJ2-1	-	TGTGCCAGCAAAGGTACCGACCCAAGGCGCGCGGGATCCTACAATGAGCAGTTCTTC	CASKGTDPRRAGSYNEQFF
TRBV7-6	-	TRBJ2-1	few	TGTGCCAGCAGCTTAGCGAGGCAGGGGCGGGAGACCCAGTTCTTC	CASSLARQGRETQFF